Listed below are T cell receptor beta chains from one sample, sequenced in a study of Graves' ophthalmopathy and Graves' hyperthyroidism. Via MiXCR, TCRdb re-called the multiplex PCR reads, giving one row per CDR3 protein. This sample has about 210,000 distinct CDR3 sequences, with approximately 28% found just once. The sequenced material came from peripheral blood. All receptors derive from a man aged 45-65 years with Graves' ophthalmopathy. CDR3s include the opening cysteine and the closing phenylalanine or tryptophan. D genes are given only for firm matches. Not every row has a clone size; where given, it reads once, few, many or a size class.

abundance	j_gene	d_gene	v_gene	CDR3nt	CDR3aa
once	TRBJ2-7	.	TRBV12-5	TGTGCTAGTGCTCCACACAGCCTCATCTACGAGCAGTACTTC	CASAPHSLIYEQYF
many	TRBJ1-5	.	TRBV6-5	TGTGCCAGCAGTTACCTGGGGAGCAATCAGCCCCAGCATTTT	CASSYLGSNQPQHF
.	TRBJ1-1	.	TRBV7-9	TGTGCCAGCAGCTTAGTATACGGGGGCGGCACTGAAGCTTTCTTT	CASSLVYGGGTEAFF
few	TRBJ1-1	.	TRBV12-3/TRBV12-4	TGTGCCAGCACCCAAGAGGGGGAGAACACTGAAGCTTTCTTT	CASTQEGENTEAFF
few	TRBJ2-5	.	TRBV27	TGTGCCAGCAGTTTGAGATCGATAACGGGAGAGACCCAGTACTTC	CASSLRSITGETQYF
.	TRBJ2-7	TRBD1	TRBV28	TGTGCCAGCAGTCCTATAGACAGGGTCCACGAGCAGTACTTC	CASSPIDRVHEQYF
many	TRBJ1-2	.	TRBV28	TGTGCCAGCAGATCACACGCCTCGGGCTATGGCTACACCTTC	CASRSHASGYGYTF
few	TRBJ1-1	.	TRBV6-1	TGTGCCAGCAGTGACGGTTACGTGAATCCGGCTTTCTTT	CASSDGYVNPAFF
many	TRBJ1-1	.	TRBV14	TGTGCCAGCAGCTACCGAGACCGGACGGGTAACACTGAAGCTTTCTTT	CASSYRDRTGNTEAFF
many	TRBJ1-1	.	TRBV5-4	TGTGCCAGCAGTAATAGTAACACTGAAGCTTTCTTT	CASSNSNTEAFF
many	TRBJ1-5	.	TRBV19	TGTGCCAGTACCCGAGGCCGGGGTGCACAGCCCCAGCATTTT	CASTRGRGAQPQHF
many	TRBJ1-6	.	TRBV28	TGTGCCAGCAATGAGTGGGGGAAGGATTCACCCCTCCACTTT	CASNEWGKDSPLHF
many	TRBJ1-2	TRBD1	TRBV10-2	TGCGCCAGCACTCGGGACAGATCTCGTGGCTACACCTTC	CASTRDRSRGYTF
many	TRBJ1-6	TRBD1	TRBV30	TGTGCCTGGAGTGTACGGACAGGGGAATCACCCCTCCACTTT	CAWSVRTGESPLHF
many	TRBJ1-5	.	TRBV11-2	TGTGCCAGCAGCGTGGGGCTCGGTAATCAGCCCCAGCATTTT	CASSVGLGNQPQHF
many	TRBJ2-7	TRBD2	TRBV28	TGTGCCACCACCGGGACTAGCGCAATCTACGAGCAGTACTTC	CATTGTSAIYEQYF
many	TRBJ1-5	TRBD1	TRBV12-3/TRBV12-4	TGTGCCAGCAGTTACCTCCGGGACAGAAGCAATCAGCCCCAGCATTTT	CASSYLRDRSNQPQHF
many	TRBJ2-2	.	TRBV11-3	TGTGCCAGCAGCCTCGCGACCGCGCTGTTTTTT	CASSLATALFF
once	TRBJ2-4	.	TRBV20-1	TGCAGTGCAAAAGCCCTCCGATCGGGCATTCAGTACTTC	CSAKALRSGIQYF
many	TRBJ2-4	.	TRBV12-3/TRBV12-4	TGTGCCAGCAGTTTGCGGGGTCCCAACATTCAGTACTTC	CASSLRGPNIQYF
many	TRBJ2-5	TRBD1	TRBV18	TGTGCCAGCTCACCACCGACAGGGCTCAAGGAGACCCAGTACTTC	CASSPPTGLKETQYF
once	TRBJ2-5	.	TRBV6-2/TRBV6-3	TGTGCCAGCAGTTACTCCTCCTGGGGAGTGAGGGAGACCCAGTACTTC	CASSYSSWGVRETQYF
.	TRBJ2-5	.	TRBV30	TGTGCCTGGACTAAGGACTTCCAAGAGACCCAGTACTTC	CAWTKDFQETQYF
many	TRBJ2-4	.	TRBV7-2	TGTGCCAGCAGCCCCGAAGGGGGGCGAGGCATTCAGTACTTC	CASSPEGGRGIQYF
many	TRBJ2-2	TRBD2	TRBV6-5	TGTGCCAGCAGCCGTACAGCGGGGGACACCGGGGAGCTGTTTTTT	CASSRTAGDTGELFF
many	TRBJ2-5	TRBD1	TRBV12-3/TRBV12-4	TGTGCCAGCAGTTTAGCCGGACAGGGCAGTGAAGAGACCCAGTACTTC	CASSLAGQGSEETQYF
once	TRBJ1-2	TRBD1	TRBV7-8	TGTGCCTGCCGGGACAGGAGTAACTATGGCTACACCTTC	CACRDRSNYGYTF
.	TRBJ2-7	.	TRBV7-2	TGTGCCAGCAGCTTTTCCAGGGAGACCTACGAGCAGTACTTC	CASSFSRETYEQYF
many	TRBJ2-7	.	TRBV29-1	TGCAGCGTTGGTATGGCCTACGAGCAGTACTTC	CSVGMAYEQYF
many	TRBJ1-6	TRBD1	TRBV12-3/TRBV12-4	TGTGCCAGCAGTTTGGGACAGCCGAAGACAAATTCACCCCTCCACTTT	CASSLGQPKTNSPLHF
.	TRBJ1-5	.	TRBV30	TGTGCCTGGGCTCCGGATGTTTTGGGCAATCAGCCCCAGCATTTT	CAWAPDVLGNQPQHF
many	TRBJ2-4	TRBD2	TRBV14	TGTGCCAGCAGCCCGGGGACTAGGGAAAACATTCAGTACTTC	CASSPGTRENIQYF
.	TRBJ2-5	.	TRBV6-1	TGTGCCAGCACCACCCGGTCCCAAGAGACCCAGTACTTC	CASTTRSQETQYF
many	TRBJ1-1	.	TRBV19	TGTGCCAGTAAAGACCAGATCGCAGGAGGCTCTGAAGCTTTCTTT	CASKDQIAGGSEAFF